The T cell receptor (beta chain) under discussion was sequenced for a study of cytomegalovirus exposure and HLA in healthy donors. Study information: Early release data held 75 million to 100 million unique TCRs from HLA-typed donors. Whole-study results and caveats: Despite most TCR sequences being rare, some public TCRs occurred in many donors. Some highly shared sequence variants likely arose as a pipeline artifact. CMV serostatus stood as the only immune exposure information on hand.

The study ran its PCR with 60 Vbeta and 13 Jbeta primers. Clones were sequenced by immunoSEQ multiplex PCR, and TCRdb holds only the in-frame ones, with some missing. The listing contains some 84,000 clones. The CDR3 totals 13 residues. Trimming cost V 4 bases and J 4 bases, with 10 bases left between them. Germline CDR1 reads LNHDA; CDR2 reads SQIVND (reference sequence). Comment on this clone: The antigen remains undetermined.

Specimen: PBMCs. The sequence was obtained from a man aged 50 to 59 in good health and CMV-seronegative. The V call is TRBV19, the J call TRBJ2-5; D perhaps matches TRBD2 (5 bases). The CDR3 spells CASSTKAGETQYF. The DNA of the CDR3 is TGTGCCAGTAGTACCAAGGCGGGAGAGACCCAGTACTTC. The whole variable domain, filled in from reference TRBV19 and TRBJ2-5, reads DGGITQSPKYLFRKEGQNVTLSCEQNLNHDAMYWYRQDPGQGLRLIYYSQIVNDFQKGDIAEGYSVSREKKESFPLTVTSAQKNPTAFYLCASSTKAGETQYFGPGTRLLVL.